This TCR beta chain was recovered during a study of blood T cell repertoires in COVID-19. About the study: Samples taken during acute and convalescent COVID-19 were collected in the United States, Italy and Spain. In each case, the material was cDNA or gDNA derived from T cells, B-cell-depleted T cells, or PBMCs.

The germline CDR1 and CDR2 sequences are SQVTM and ANQGSEA. V was trimmed by 5 bases and J by 3 bases, leaving 13 bases between them. This CDR3 region has 13 residues. Under the authors' procedure: Researchers report that nucleated cell counts were estimated from reference gene primer amplification. Data came from immunoSEQ multiplex PCR; TCRdb stores just in-frame clones and leaves some out. That table is the source of V, J and clone size, and D and trimming were worked out from the DNA. This table has about 400,000 clones, around 90% appearing once. The receptor was derived from a man aged 40-50 years with acute or convalescent COVID-19. The material sequenced was peripheral blood. The chain is built from TRBV29-1 and TRBJ1-1; maybe TRBD1 (6 bases). This CDR3 reads CSVLGALDTEAFF. The CDR3 region has the DNA TGCAGCGTTTTGGGGGCGCTCGACACTGAAGCTTTCTTT.